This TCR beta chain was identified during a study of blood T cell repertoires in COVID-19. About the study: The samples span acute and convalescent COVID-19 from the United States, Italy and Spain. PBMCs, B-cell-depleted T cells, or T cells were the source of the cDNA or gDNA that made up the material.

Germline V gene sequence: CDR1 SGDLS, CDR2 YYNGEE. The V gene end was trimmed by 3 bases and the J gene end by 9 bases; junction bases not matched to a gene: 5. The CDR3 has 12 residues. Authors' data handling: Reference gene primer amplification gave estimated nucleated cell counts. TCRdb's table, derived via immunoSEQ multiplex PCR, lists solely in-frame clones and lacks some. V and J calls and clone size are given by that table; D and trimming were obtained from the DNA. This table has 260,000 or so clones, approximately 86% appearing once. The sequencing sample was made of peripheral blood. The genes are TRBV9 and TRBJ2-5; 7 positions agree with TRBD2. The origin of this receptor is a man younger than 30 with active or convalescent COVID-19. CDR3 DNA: TGTGCCAGCAGCGCAATGGGAGGGGCCCAGTACTTC. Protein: CASSAMGGAQYF.